The 7 T cell receptor beta chains presented below share a single source sample, sequenced in a study of T cell changes during pregnancy in multiple sclerosis. Some clones are missing from TCRdb's copy, which holds only in-frame ones; the method was immunoSEQ multiplex PCR. The sample includes 80,000 or so clones, 94% of them seen just once. This specimen was peripheral blood, taken in the second trimester of pregnancy. Source of these receptors: a female donor in good health, enrolled as a control in a pregnancy study.

The sample holds one count of this clone. V is TRBV2 and J is TRBJ2-2; 13 nucleotides line up with TRBD2. CDR3 size: 15 residues. CDR1 is SNHLY, CDR2 FYNNEI, per germline. V dropped 7 bases and J dropped 4; count of bases not matched to a gene: 3. The chain's CDR3 is CASTGLAGSTGELFF. The CDR3 DNA sequence: TGTGCCAGCACGGGACTAGCGGGATCCACCGGGGAGCTGTTTTTT.

The gene calls are TRBV5-1 and TRBJ2-3, with 8 bases matching TRBD2. The J segment lost 4 bases and the V segment lost 0 bases, leaving 7 bases of the junction unmatched. Germline CDR1 reads SGHRS; CDR2 reads YFSETQ. The CDR3 consists of 16 residues. CDR3 residues: CASSLAVGRAADTQYF. The CDR3 DNA is TGCGCCAGCAGCTTGGCGGTCGGGAGGGCGGCAGATACGCAGTATTTT.

The rearrangement joins TRBV10-1 to TRBJ2-7; D is unresolved. The CDR3 is 10 amino acids. Germline lookup yields CDR1 WNHNN and CDR2 SYGVQD (reference sequence). V lost 8 bases and J lost 3, with 5 bases in between. Here the CDR3 reads CASPGYEQYF. CDR3 DNA: TGCGCCAGCCCGGGCTACGAGCAGTACTTC.

This chain's CDR3 is CASRHVTGTAVNTEAFF. The CDR3 nucleotides read TGCGCCAGCAGGCACGTAACCGGGACAGCGGTGAACACTGAAGCTTTCTTT. The rearrangement uses TRBV4-1 and TRBJ1-1; 7 bases fit TRBD1. Germline V gene data show CDR1 as MGHRA and CDR2 as YSYEKL. The CDR3 length is 17 residues. The J segment lost 0 bases and the V segment lost 6 bases, leaving 13 bases of the junction unmatched.

This chain joins TRBV28 and TRBJ2-3; 8 nucleotides align to TRBD1. The V and J ends lost 3 bases and 12 bases, in that order; junction bases with no gene match: 14. The CDR3 consists of 15 residues. Germline CDR1 reads MDHEN; CDR2 reads SYDVKM. CDR3 protein: CASSLRSAPGGAQYF. The CDR3 region has the DNA TGTGCCAGCAGTTTGCGATCTGCGCCAGGGGGCGCACAGTATTTT.

CDR3 DNA: TGTGCCAGCAGCTTCGGGTCTTACGAGCAGTACTTC. Translating gives CASSFGSYEQYF. The genes are TRBV5-6 and TRBJ2-7, with D unclear. The CDR3 extends over 12 amino acids. The V end was cut by 2 bases, the J end by 4 bases, with 7 bases between. Germline V gene lookup returns CDR1 SGHDT and CDR2 YYEEEE.

A word on this clone: Because the CDR3's place on the DNA is in doubt, the DNA is left out and the CDR3 is given as listed by TCRdb. The rearrangement joins TRBV19 to TRBJ1-5; TRBD1 is taken as the D call from the table, unchecked against the DNA. In germline, CDR1 is LNHDA, CDR2 SQIVND (reference sequence). Ends included, the CDR3 has 23 residues. The CDR3: CASYFVPVVFEGGRGDGNQPQHF.